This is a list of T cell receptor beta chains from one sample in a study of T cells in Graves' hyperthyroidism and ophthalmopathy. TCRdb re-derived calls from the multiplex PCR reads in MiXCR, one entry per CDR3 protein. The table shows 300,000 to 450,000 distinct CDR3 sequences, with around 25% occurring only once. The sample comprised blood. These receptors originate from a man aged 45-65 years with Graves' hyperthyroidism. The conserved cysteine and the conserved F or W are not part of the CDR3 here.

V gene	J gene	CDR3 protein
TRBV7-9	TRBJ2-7	ASSLNVMRQESYEQY
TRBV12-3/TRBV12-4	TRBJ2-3	ASSIAGGANTQY
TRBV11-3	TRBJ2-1	ASSYSGSDWNEQF
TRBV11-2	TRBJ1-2	ASSLGRQLYGYT
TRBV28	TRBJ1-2	ASSLVGGARDYGYT
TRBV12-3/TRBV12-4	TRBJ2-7	ASSLAASQGEQY
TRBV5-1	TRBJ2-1	ASSPTGTTSYNEQF
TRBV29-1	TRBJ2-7	SVGTEALSQY
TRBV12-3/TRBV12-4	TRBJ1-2	ASRPTGGNGYT
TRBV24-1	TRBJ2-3	ATSAQRSTDTQY
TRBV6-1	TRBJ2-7	ASSVTAGDYEQY
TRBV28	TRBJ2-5	ASRPGYTQLQETQY
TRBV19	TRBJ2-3	ASSIVAGGTDTQY
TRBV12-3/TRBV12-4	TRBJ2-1	ASSLGIAGYNEQF
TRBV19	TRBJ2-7	ASSMGLAGEQY
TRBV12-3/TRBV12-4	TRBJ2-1	ASSPITSGRAHNVEQF